The source of this TCR beta chain is a study of shared clonotypes between healthy human individuals. Naive CD8 isolation took CD45RO-negative cells positively selected for CCR7 and excluded terminally differentiated effector memory CD45RA+ cells. The healthy adult donors were HIV-negative and reported no recent acute infections or vaccinations. Study observations and caveats: Between four donors, naive CD4 clonotypes were shared at a level of about 5%.

On this clone itself: Its antigen is not identified. The same CDR3 is also encoded by other DNA sequences in this sample.

Sequenced by immunoSEQ multiplex PCR; TCRdb stores in-frame clones only, minus some. The sample records a few million clones, roughly 93% being singletons. J lost 2 bases, V lost 2 bases, and 3 bases had no gene match. The CDR3 covers 15 residues. CDR1 MNHNS and CDR2 SASEGT come from the germline V gene. The chain employs TRBV6-1 and TRBJ2-7; 10 nucleotides match TRBD2. Sequenced material: naive CD8+ T cells from PBMCs. The origin of this receptor is a man aged 18 to 30 in good health. Some clones in this sample may be carry-over from other donors' samples. As DNA, the CDR3 is TGTGCCAGCAGTGAATGGACTAGCGGCACCTACGAGCAGTACTTC. It is translated as CASSEWTSGTYEQYF.